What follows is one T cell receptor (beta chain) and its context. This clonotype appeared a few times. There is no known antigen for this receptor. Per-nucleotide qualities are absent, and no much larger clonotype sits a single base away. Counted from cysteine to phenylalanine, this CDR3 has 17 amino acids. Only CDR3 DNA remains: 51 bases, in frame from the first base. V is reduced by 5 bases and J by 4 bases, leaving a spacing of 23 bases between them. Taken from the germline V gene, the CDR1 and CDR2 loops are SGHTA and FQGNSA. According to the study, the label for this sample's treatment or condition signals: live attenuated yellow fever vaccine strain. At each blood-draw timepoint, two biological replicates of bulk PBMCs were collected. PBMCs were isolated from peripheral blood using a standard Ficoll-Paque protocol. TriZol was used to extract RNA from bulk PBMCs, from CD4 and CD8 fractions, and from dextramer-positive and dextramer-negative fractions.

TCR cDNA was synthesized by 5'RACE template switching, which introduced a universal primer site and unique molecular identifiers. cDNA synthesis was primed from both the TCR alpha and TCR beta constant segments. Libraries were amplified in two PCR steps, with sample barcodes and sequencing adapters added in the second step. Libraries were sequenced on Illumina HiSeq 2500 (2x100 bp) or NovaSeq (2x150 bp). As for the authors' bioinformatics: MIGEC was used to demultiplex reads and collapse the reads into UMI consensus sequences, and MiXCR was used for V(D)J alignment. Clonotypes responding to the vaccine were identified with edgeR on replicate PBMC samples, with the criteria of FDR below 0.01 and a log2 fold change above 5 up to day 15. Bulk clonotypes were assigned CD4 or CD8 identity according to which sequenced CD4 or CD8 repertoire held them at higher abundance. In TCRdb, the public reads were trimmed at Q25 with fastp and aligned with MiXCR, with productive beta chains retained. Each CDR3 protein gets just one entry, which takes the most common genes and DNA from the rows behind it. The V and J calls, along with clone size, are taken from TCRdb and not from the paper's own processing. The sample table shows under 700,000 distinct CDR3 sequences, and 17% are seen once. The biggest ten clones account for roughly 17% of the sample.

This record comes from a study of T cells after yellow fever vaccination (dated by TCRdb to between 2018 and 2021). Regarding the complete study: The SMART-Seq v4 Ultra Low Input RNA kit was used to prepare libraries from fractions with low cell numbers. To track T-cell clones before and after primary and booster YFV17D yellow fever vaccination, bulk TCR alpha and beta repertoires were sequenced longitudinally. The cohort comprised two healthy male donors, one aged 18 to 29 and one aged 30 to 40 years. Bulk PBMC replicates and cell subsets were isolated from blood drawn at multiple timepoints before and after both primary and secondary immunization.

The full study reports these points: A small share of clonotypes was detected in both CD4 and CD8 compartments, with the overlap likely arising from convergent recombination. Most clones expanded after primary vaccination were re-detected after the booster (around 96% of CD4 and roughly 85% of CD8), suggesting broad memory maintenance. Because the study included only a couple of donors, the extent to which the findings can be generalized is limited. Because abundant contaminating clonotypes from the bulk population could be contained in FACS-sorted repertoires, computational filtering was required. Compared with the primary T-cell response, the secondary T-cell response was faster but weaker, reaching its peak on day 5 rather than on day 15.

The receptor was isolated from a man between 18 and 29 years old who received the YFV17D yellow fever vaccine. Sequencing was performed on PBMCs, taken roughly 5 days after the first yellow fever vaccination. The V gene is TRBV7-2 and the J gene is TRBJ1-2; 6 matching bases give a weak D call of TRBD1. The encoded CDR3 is CASSIGGGPPWGYGYTF. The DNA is TGTGCCAGCAGCATCGGGGGGGGGCCCCCTTGGGGCTATGGCTACACCTTC.